Listed below are T cell receptor beta chains from one sample, sequenced in a study of regulatory T cells in long-lasting Graves disease. One entry per CDR3 protein results from TCRdb running MiXCR on the multiplex PCR reads. The repertoire holds around 460,000 distinct CDR3 sequences, with about 20% as singletons. The sample consisted of peripheral blood mononuclear cells (PBMCs), taken when the disease was refractory, from a patient treated with antithyroid drugs. These receptors were collected from a female donor with Graves disease. Each CDR3 is given with its conserved first and last residue. Each record gives: J gene, D gene, clone size, V gene, CDR3 protein, CDR3 DNA. A D gene is named only where the DNA matches it firmly. Size is stated for part of the rows, as once, few or many counts, or as a class when the clone is expanded.

TRBJ2-7 NA many TRBV12-3/TRBV12-4 CASSPNFYEQYF TGTGCCAGCAGTCCCAACTTCTACGAGCAGTACTTC
TRBJ2-5 NA many TRBV7-3 CASSSREWETQYF TGTGCCAGCAGCTCCCGGGAGTGGGAGACCCAGTACTTC
TRBJ2-2 NA NA TRBV11-3 CASSSSWEGRATGELFF TGTGCCAGCAGCTCAAGTTGGGAAGGGCGAGCTACCGGGGAGCTGTTTTTT
TRBJ2-1 TRBD1 once TRBV6-2/TRBV6-3 CASSDRGWKDYRLNEQFF TGTGCCAGCAGCGACAGGGGATGGAAGGACTACCGACTTAATGAGCAGTTCTTC
TRBJ1-3 NA many TRBV11-2 CASSAKGQRHGGNTIYF TGTGCCAGCAGCGCAAAGGGACAACGGCACGGTGGAAACACCATATATTTT
TRBJ2-2 TRBD1 NA TRBV5-1 CASSRTGDTGELFF TGCGCCAGCAGCAGGACAGGGGACACCGGGGAGCTGTTTTTT
TRBJ1-1 NA many TRBV20-1 CSAESTYSGAFF TGCAGTGCTGAGTCTACATATAGCGGGGCTTTCTTT
TRBJ2-3 NA NA TRBV28 CASSLNIPGTDTQYF TGTGCCAGCAGTTTAAATATTCCCGGGACAGATACGCAGTATTTT
TRBJ2-3 NA NA TRBV20-1 CSATRDFSTDTQYF TGCAGTGCTACAAGGGACTTCAGCACAGATACGCAGTATTTT
TRBJ1-4 NA many TRBV29-1 CVGRFDEKLFF TGCGTGGGGCGGTTTGATGAAAAACTGTTTTTT
TRBJ1-5 NA NA TRBV11-2 CASSPSPVAGDQPQHF TGTGCCAGCAGCCCCAGTCCTGTGGCAGGGGATCAGCCCCAGCATTTT
TRBJ2-6 NA few TRBV6-5 CASSFETGTGANVLTF TGTGCCAGCAGTTTCGAAACAGGGACTGGGGCCAACGTCCTGACTTTC
TRBJ2-3 NA NA TRBV2 CASRARPDTQYF TGTGCCAGCAGAGCCCGACCAGATACGCAGTATTTT
TRBJ2-7 NA NA TRBV30 CAWSEGRGTYEQYF TGTGCCTGGAGTGAGGGTCGCGGGACCTACGAGCAGTACTTC
TRBJ1-6 NA NA TRBV7-6 CASSLGPLRTSSYNSPLHF TGTGCCAGCAGCTTAGGACCACTCCGGACGAGCTCCTATAATTCACCCCTCCACTTT
TRBJ2-6 TRBD1 NA TRBV6-5 CASSYRDRGLGANVLTF TGTGCCAGCAGTTACCGGGACAGGGGGCTCGGGGCCAACGTCCTGACTTTC
TRBJ2-1 TRBD1 many TRBV28 CASSAPQGINEQFF TGTGCCAGCAGTGCCCCACAGGGGATCAATGAGCAGTTCTTC
TRBJ2-2 TRBD1 few TRBV11-2 CASSPRTGWGAGELFF TGTGCCAGCAGCCCTCGGACAGGGTGGGGCGCCGGGGAGCTGTTTTTT
TRBJ1-1 TRBD1 NA TRBV5-1 CASSSSVNRGSDTEAFF TGCGCCAGCAGCTCATCAGTCAACAGGGGTAGCGATACTGAAGCTTTCTTT
TRBJ1-1 NA NA TRBV4-3 CASSQDQGLGTEAFF TGCGCCAGCAGCCAAGATCAGGGCCTGGGCACTGAAGCTTTCTTT
TRBJ1-2 NA NA TRBV5-4 CASSWGPGVNYGYTF TGTGCCAGCAGCTGGGGGCCAGGGGTGAACTATGGCTACACCTTC
TRBJ1-5 TRBD1 many TRBV2 CASRVGQGHQPQHF TGTGCCAGCAGGGTTGGACAGGGACACCAGCCCCAGCATTTT
TRBJ2-5 NA many TRBV7-2 CASSSLSSQETQYF TGTGCCAGCAGCTCTCTTAGTAGCCAAGAGACCCAGTACTTC
TRBJ1-1 NA many TRBV7-3 CASSLTGTGNEAFF TGTGCCAGCAGCTTAACCGGGACGGGGAATGAAGCTTTCTTT
TRBJ1-1 TRBD1 many TRBV2 CASIWTGGSTEAFF TGTGCCAGCATTTGGACAGGGGGGAGCACTGAAGCTTTCTTT
TRBJ2-5 NA few TRBV9 CASSVGGQETQYF TGTGCCAGCAGCGTGGGGGGCCAAGAGACCCAGTACTTC
TRBJ1-5 NA many TRBV3-1 CASSQALSGPQHF TGTGCCAGCAGCCAAGCACTATCTGGGCCCCAGCATTTT
TRBJ2-1 TRBD1 NA TRBV5-1 CASSLGTGDNEQFF TGCGCCAGCAGCCTCGGGACAGGGGACAATGAGCAGTTCTTC
TRBJ1-2 NA many TRBV29-1 CSVEDSLYGYTF TGCAGCGTTGAAGATTCGCTGTATGGCTACACCTTC
TRBJ2-5 TRBD1 few TRBV6-1 CASSWDRGKTQYF TGTGCCAGCAGCTGGGACAGGGGGAAGACCCAGTACTTC
TRBJ1-6 NA NA TRBV30 CAWGGESDSPLHF TGTGCCTGGGGGGGGGAGTCCGATTCACCCCTCCACTTT
TRBJ2-7 NA many TRBV20-1 CSAETGRAHEQYF TGCAGTGCGGAGACAGGGAGGGCCCACGAGCAGTACTTC
TRBJ2-2 TRBD1 NA TRBV7-9 CASSPDDRVRVGELFF TGTGCCAGCAGCCCGGACGACAGGGTGAGGGTCGGGGAGCTGTTTTTT
TRBJ2-7 TRBD2 NA TRBV19 CASSKLAGGEQYF TGTGCCAGTAGTAAACTAGCGGGAGGCGAGCAGTACTTC
TRBJ2-3 TRBD2 NA TRBV12-3/TRBV12-4 CASSPGYNPRGGLTDTQYF TGTGCCAGCAGTCCCGGTTACAACCCCCGGGGGGGGCTCACAGATACGCAGTATTTT
TRBJ2-1 NA NA TRBV7-9 CAGFGGGGEQFF TGTGCCGGATTTGGGGGCGGGGGTGAGCAGTTCTTC
TRBJ2-2 TRBD2 NA TRBV7-6 CASIPRSSGSAGELFF TGTGCCAGCATCCCGAGGTCTAGCGGGAGCGCCGGGGAGCTGTTTTTT
TRBJ2-2 NA few TRBV30 CALRLYYTGELFF TGTGCCCTTCGGCTATACTACACCGGGGAGCTGTTTTTT
TRBJ1-1 NA NA TRBV19 CASSIGQSDTEAFF TGTGCCAGTAGTATAGGACAATCGGACACTGAAGCTTTCTTT
TRBJ2-2 TRBD2 many TRBV12-3/TRBV12-4 CASSTSGGASGELFF TGTGCCAGCAGTACTAGCGGGGGGGCCTCCGGGGAGCTGTTTTTT
TRBJ2-5 TRBD1 many TRBV28 CASSSTGTGGLETQYF TGTGCCAGCAGTTCGACCGGGACAGGGGGTCTGGAGACCCAGTACTTC
TRBJ2-1 TRBD2 NA TRBV30 CAWTANSGRNEQFF TGTGCCTGGACCGCTAATAGCGGGAGAAATGAGCAGTTCTTC
TRBJ1-2 NA few TRBV29-1 CSVPRGGNYGYTF TGCAGCGTCCCCCGGGGGGGGAACTATGGCTACACCTTC
TRBJ1-2 NA NA TRBV14 CASSRDSLANYGYTF TGTGCCAGCAGCCGTGACTCATTAGCCAACTATGGCTACACCTTC
TRBJ1-3 NA few TRBV11-3 CASSFGQSGNTIYF TGTGCCAGCAGCTTCGGACAGTCTGGAAACACCATATATTTT
TRBJ1-3 TRBD1 NA TRBV28 CASLTQGAGGNTIYF TGTGCCAGTCTCACCCAGGGGGCCGGTGGAAACACCATATATTTT
TRBJ1-2 NA NA TRBV30 CAWSSGAYGYTF TGTGCCTGGAGTTCAGGGGCCTATGGCTACACCTTC
TRBJ2-5 TRBD2 NA TRBV28 CASSLGHGGEETQYF TGTGCCAGCAGTTTAGGGCACGGGGGGGAAGAGACCCAGTACTTC
TRBJ1-5 TRBD1 few TRBV28 CASSNLEEGADQPQHF TGTGCCAGCTCCAATTTGGAGGAGGGGGCGGATCAGCCCCAGCATTTT
TRBJ1-2 NA many TRBV3-1 CASTGGTPGYTF TGTGCCAGCACCGGGGGGACCCCTGGCTACACCTTC
TRBJ2-7 NA NA TRBV9 CASNSLGGEQYF TGTGCCAGCAACTCACTGGGGGGTGAGCAGTACTTC
TRBJ1-3 TRBD1 few TRBV20-1 CSAPGQGTSGNTIYF TGCAGTGCTCCCGGACAGGGTACGTCGGGAAACACCATATATTTT
TRBJ2-7 NA many TRBV7-6 CASSLGGTHSYEQYF TGTGCCAGCAGCTTAGGGGGGACGCACTCCTACGAGCAGTACTTC
TRBJ1-4 NA many TRBV30 CAWGRGKKLFF TGTGCCTGGGGGAGGGGGAAAAAACTGTTTTTT
TRBJ2-5 TRBD2 NA TRBV7-3 CASSPRLAGGTETQYF TGTGCCAGCAGCCCTAGACTAGCGGGGGGCACGGAGACCCAGTACTTC
TRBJ2-5 NA many TRBV12-3/TRBV12-4 CASSFEWETQYF TGTGCCAGCAGTTTTGAATGGGAGACCCAGTACTTC